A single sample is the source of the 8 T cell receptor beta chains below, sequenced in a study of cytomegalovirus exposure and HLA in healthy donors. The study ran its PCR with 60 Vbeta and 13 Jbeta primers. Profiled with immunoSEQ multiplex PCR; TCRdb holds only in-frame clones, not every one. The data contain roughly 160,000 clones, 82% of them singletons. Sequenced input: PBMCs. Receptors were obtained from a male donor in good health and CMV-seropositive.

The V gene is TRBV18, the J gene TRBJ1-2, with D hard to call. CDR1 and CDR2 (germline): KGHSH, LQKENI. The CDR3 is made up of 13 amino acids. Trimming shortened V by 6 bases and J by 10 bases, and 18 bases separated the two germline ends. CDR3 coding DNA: TGTGCCAGCTCCTCGGGGTCAGACAAGCACTACACCTTC. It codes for CASSSGSDKHYTF.

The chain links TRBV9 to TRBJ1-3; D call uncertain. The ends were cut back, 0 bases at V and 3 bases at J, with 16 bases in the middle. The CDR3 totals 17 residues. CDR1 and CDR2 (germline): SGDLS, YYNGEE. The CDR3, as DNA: TGTGCCAGCAGCGTAGCTGTGAGTCGGCAGGTTGGAAACACCATATATTTT. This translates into CASSVAVSRQVGNTIYF.

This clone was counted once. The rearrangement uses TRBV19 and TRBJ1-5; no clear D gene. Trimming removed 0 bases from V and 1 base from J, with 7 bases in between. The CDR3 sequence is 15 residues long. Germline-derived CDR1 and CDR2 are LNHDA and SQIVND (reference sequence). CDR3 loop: CASSIERSSNQPQHF. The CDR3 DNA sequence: TGTGCCAGTAGTATAGAGCGGTCGAGCAATCAGCCCCAGCATTTT.

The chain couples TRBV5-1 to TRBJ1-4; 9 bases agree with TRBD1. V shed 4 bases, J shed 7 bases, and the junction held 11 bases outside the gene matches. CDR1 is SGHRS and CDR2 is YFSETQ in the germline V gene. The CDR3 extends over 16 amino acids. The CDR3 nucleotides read TGCGCCAGCAGCGGAGGACAGGGGAGTCTTGCTGAAAAACTGTTTTTT. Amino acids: CASSGGQGSLAEKLFF.

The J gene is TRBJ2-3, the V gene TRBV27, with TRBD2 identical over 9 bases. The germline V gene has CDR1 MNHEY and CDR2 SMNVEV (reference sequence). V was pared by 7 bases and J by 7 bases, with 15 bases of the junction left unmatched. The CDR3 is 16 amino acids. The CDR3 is CASTLQGVSGRNTQYF. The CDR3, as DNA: TGTGCCAGCACTCTGCAGGGGGTTAGCGGGAGAAATACGCAGTATTTT.

Written as DNA, the CDR3 is TGTGCCAGCAGTTCGACTAGCGGGGTCACAGATACGCAGTATTTT. Amino acids: CASSSTSGVTDTQYF. The V call is TRBV2, the J call TRBJ2-3, with 11 bases fitting TRBD2. The CDR3 covers 15 residues. The J segment lost 2 bases and the V segment lost 5 bases, leaving 3 bases of the junction unmatched. The germline V gene has CDR1 SNHLY and CDR2 FYNNEI.

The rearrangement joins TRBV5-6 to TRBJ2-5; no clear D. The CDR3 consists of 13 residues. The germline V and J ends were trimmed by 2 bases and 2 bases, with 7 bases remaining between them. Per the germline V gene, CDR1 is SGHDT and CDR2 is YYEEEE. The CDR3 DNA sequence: TGTGCCAGCAGCTTAGATAGACAAGAGACCCAGTACTTC. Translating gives CASSLDRQETQYF.

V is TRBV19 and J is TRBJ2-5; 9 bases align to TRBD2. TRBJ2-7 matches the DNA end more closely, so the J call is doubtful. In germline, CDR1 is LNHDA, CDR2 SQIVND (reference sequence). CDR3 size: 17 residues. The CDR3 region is CASSRGLAGLSSYEQYF. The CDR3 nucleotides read TGTGCCAGTAGTAGAGGGCTAGCGGGGTTGAGCTCCTACGAGCAGTACTTC.